Given below is one TCR beta chain in context. Its antigen is not identified. This specimen comes from a study of T-cell memory formation after mild COVID-19. Study background: TCR clusters mostly belonged to single donors. Broader study findings: A subset of responding clones appeared in pre-infection memory, suggesting cross-reactive memory joined.

TCRdb re-analysed the 5' RACE reads in MiXCR, keeping a single row per CDR3 protein. Of 190,000 or so distinct CDR3 sequences listed, 20% to 25% were seen once; the top ten hold 23%. In germline, CDR1 is SGHVS, CDR2 FNYEAQ. The ends were cut back, 1 base at V and 2 bases at J, with 10 bases in the middle. The CDR3 loop spans 15 amino acids. Input material: PBMCs or a T cell subset sorted from them (not recorded which). The sequence was collected from an adult woman who had mild COVID-19 (a few samples of this study predate the infection). Cell type and time point are not known. The rearrangement links TRBV7-6 to TRBJ2-3; D unresolved. The CDR3 loop is CASSLGYGFTDTQYF. The CDR3 DNA sequence: TGTGCCAGCAGCTTAGGATACGGATTCACAGATACGCAGTATTTT.